Listed here are 16 T cell receptor beta chains from one sample, sequenced in a study of cytomegalovirus exposure and HLA in healthy donors. Use of 60 Vbeta and 13 Jbeta primers characterized the PCR. Data came from immunoSEQ multiplex PCR; TCRdb stores just in-frame clones and leaves some out. The sample holds about 43,000 clones, about two thirds seen once. Source material: PBMCs. The receptors were gathered from a man in his 60s in good health and CMV-seropositive.

The chain has TRBV7-9 and TRBJ1-1, with a tentative D call TRBD1 (6 bases). The CDR3 totals 15 residues. The germline V gene encodes CDR1 SEHNR and CDR2 FQNEAQ (reference sequence). V was trimmed by 5 bases and J by 0 bases, leaving 13 bases between them. CDR3 in DNA: TGTGCCAGCAGCACAAACAGGGACATGAACACTGAAGCTTTCTTT. Its translation is CASSTNRDMNTEAFF.

The V gene is TRBV11-2, the J gene TRBJ2-5; 8 bases match TRBD2. V lost 5 bases and J lost 4; bases outside the gene matches: 15. The CDR3 covers 17 residues. The germline CDR1 and CDR2 sequences are SGHAT and FQNNGV. CDR3 residues: CASSLRVVSGIRETQYF. CDR3 in DNA: TGTGCCAGCAGCCTGAGGGTAGTTAGCGGGATTAGAGAGACCCAGTACTTC.

The rearrangement links TRBV7-2 to TRBJ2-6, with D possibly TRBD1 on 6 matching bases. CDR3 length equals 17 residues. The ends were cut back, 2 bases at V and 1 base at J, with 12 bases in the middle. CDR1 and CDR2 (germline): SGHTA, FQGNSA. CDR3 DNA sequence: TGTGCCAGCAGCTTACAGGGGACCGGATCTGGGGCCAACGTCCTGACTTTC. It yields the protein CASSLQGTGSGANVLTF.

V gene TRBV6-4 combines with J gene TRBJ2-1; 12 bases match TRBD2. The CDR3 is 15 amino acids. Germline trimming cut 4 bases from V and 5 bases from J; bases unmatched to any gene: 3. Germline CDR1 is MRHNA and CDR2 is SNTAGT. The CDR3 DNA reads as TGTGCCAGCAGTGCTAGCGGGAGGGAAAACAATGAGCAGTTCTTC. The encoded protein is CASSASGRENNEQFF.

This sequence joins TRBV9 and TRBJ2-2; D gene ambiguous. This CDR3 spans 16 amino acids. Trimming pared 0 bases from V and 0 bases from J, leaving 9 bases between. The germline CDR1 and CDR2 sequences are SGDLS and YYNGEE. CDR3 sequence: CASSVGAQANTGELFF. CDR3 coding DNA: TGTGCCAGCAGCGTAGGTGCCCAGGCGAACACCGGGGAGCTGTTTTTT.

The chain is built from TRBV19 and TRBJ2-3, with D possibly matching TRBD1 (6 bases). This CDR3 is built from 16 residues. Trimming stripped 5 bases from V and 1 base from J, with 16 bases between. Germline CDR1 and CDR2: LNHDA and SQIVND (reference sequence). CDR3 sequence (DNA): TGTGCCAGTAGTCCACGGAACAGGGCGGGCACAGATACGCAGTATTTT. Amino acid sequence: CASSPRNRAGTDTQYF.

This chain joins TRBV7-9 and TRBJ2-1; TRBD2 matches at 11 bases. V shed 1 base, J shed 7 bases, and the junction held 3 bases outside the gene matches. The V gene's germline CDR1 is SEHNR and CDR2 FQNEAQ (reference sequence). The CDR3 length is 15 residues. CDR3 sequence: CASSLDGTSGNEQFF. For the CDR3, the DNA is TGTGCCAGCAGCTTAGATGGGACTAGCGGTAATGAGCAGTTCTTC. Using reference TRBV7-9 and TRBJ2-1 for the parts outside the CDR3, the full variable domain is DTGVSQNPRHKITKRGQNVTFRCDPISEHNRLYWYRQTLGQGPEFLTYFQNEAQLEKSRLLSDRFSAERPKGSFSTLEIQRTEQGDSAMYLCASSLDGTSGNEQFFGPGTRLTVL.

J is TRBJ1-5 and V is TRBV4-1; 7 bases are a match to TRBD1. The CDR3 covers 15 residues. The trim removed 4 bases at V and 7 bases at J, leaving 10 bases unmatched. The germline V gene encodes CDR1 MGHRA and CDR2 YSYEKL. CDR3: CASSLLTGVKQPQHF. In nucleotides, the CDR3 is TGCGCCAGCAGCCTCTTAACAGGGGTGAAGCAGCCCCAGCATTTT.

The chain recombines TRBV10-3 with TRBJ1-2; D is uncertain. Trimming took 0 bases from V and 2 from J, leaving 13 bases between them. From germline, CDR1 is ENHRY and CDR2 SYGVKD. The CDR3 has 16 residues. Here the CDR3 reads CAISESDGEVNYGYTF. The DNA for the CDR3 is TGTGCCATCAGTGAGTCGGATGGGGAGGTGAACTATGGCTACACCTTC.

This chain uses TRBV30 with TRBJ1-4; 10 bases are shared with TRBD1. Trimming removed 4 bases from V and 0 bases from J; junction bases left unmatched: 11. CDR3 length: 18 residues. CDR1 is GTSNPN and CDR2 is SVGIG in the germline V gene (reference sequence). CDR3 in amino acids: CAWNDFEGQGTTNEKLFF. The CDR3 DNA reads TGTGCCTGGAACGATTTTGAGGGACAGGGGACAACTAATGAAAAACTGTTTTTT.

The chain is built from TRBV29-1 and TRBJ2-5, with 13 bases identical to TRBD2. The V and J ends lost 5 bases and 1 base, in that order; junction bases with no gene match: 4. The CDR3 length is 15 residues. Looked up from germline, CDR1 is SQVTM and CDR2 is ANQGSEA. CDR3: CSVTTSGRVQETQYF. The CDR3, as DNA: TGCAGCGTTACAACTAGCGGGAGGGTCCAAGAGACCCAGTACTTC.

This chain's CDR3 is CASGYSNQPQHF. The CDR3 region has the DNA TGTGCAAGCGGTTATAGCAATCAGCCCCAGCATTTT. The chain has TRBV12-2 and TRBJ1-5. TRBV12-2 constitutes a pseudogene. The CDR3 extends over 12 amino acids.

CDR3 sequence: CASSNVGSGRREQFF. Written as DNA, the CDR3 is TGTGCCAGCAGCAACGTTGGTAGCGGGAGAAGGGAGCAGTTCTTC. The chain combines TRBV6-5 with TRBJ2-1; TRBD2 matches at 9 bases. After removal of 6 bases from V and 10 bases from J, the junction contained 13 bases not matched to a gene. Germline loops: CDR1 MNHEY, CDR2 SVGAGI. The CDR3 is made up of 15 amino acids.

This rearrangement joins TRBV7-8 to TRBJ2-7; 12 bases map to TRBD2. This CDR3 region has 17 residues. The V gene end was trimmed by 3 bases and the J gene end by 0 bases; junction bases not matched to a gene: 6. CDR1 SGHVS and CDR2 FQNEAQ come from the germline V gene. The CDR3 here is CASSFGLAGQLSYEQYF. The CDR3 DNA follows: TGTGCCAGCAGCTTCGGACTAGCGGGGCAGCTCTCCTACGAGCAGTACTTC.

This clone was counted only a few times. The chain links TRBV30 to TRBJ2-1; 8 nucleotides agree with TRBD1. This CDR3 spans 16 amino acids. Germline lookup yields CDR1 GTSNPN and CDR2 SVGIG (reference sequence). Trimming at V came to 1 base and at J to 3 bases, leaving 8 bases not matched to a gene. The chain's CDR3 is CAWSGAGGGHYNEQFF. CDR3 sequence (DNA): TGTGCCTGGAGTGGGGCAGGGGGCGGTCACTACAATGAGCAGTTCTTC.

The rearrangement joins TRBV5-1 to TRBJ2-7; weak D call: TRBD1 (5 bases). The germline V and J ends were trimmed by 0 bases and 2 bases, with 6 bases remaining between them. CDR3 size: 13 residues. Germline V CDR1 and CDR2: SGHRS, YFSETQ. This CDR3 is CASSLAQAYEQYF. The CDR3 coding sequence is TGCGCCAGCAGCTTGGCACAGGCCTACGAGCAGTACTTC.